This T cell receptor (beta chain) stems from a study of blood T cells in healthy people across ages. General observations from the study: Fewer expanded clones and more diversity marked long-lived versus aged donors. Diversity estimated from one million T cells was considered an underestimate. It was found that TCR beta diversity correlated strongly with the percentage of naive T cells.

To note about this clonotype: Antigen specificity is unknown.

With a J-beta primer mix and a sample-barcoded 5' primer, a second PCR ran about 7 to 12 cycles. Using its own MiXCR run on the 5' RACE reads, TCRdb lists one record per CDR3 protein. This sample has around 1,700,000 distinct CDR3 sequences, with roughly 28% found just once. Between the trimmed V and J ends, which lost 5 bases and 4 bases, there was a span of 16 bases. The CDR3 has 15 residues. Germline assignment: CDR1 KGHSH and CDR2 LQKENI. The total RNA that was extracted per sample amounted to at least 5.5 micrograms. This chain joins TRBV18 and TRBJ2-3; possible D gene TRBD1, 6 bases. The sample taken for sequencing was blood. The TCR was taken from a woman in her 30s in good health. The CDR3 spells CASSNQGKGADTQYF. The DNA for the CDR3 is TGTGCCAGCTCAAACCAGGGGAAGGGCGCAGATACGCAGTATTTT.